This TCR beta chain was sequenced for a study of T cell responses to AZD1222 COVID-19 vaccine. General study points: Spike-specific TCR repertoires showed rising breadth and depth after two AZD1222 doses. Spike was spanned by vaccine-associated CD4 TCRs, with dominance at 160-218 and 743-854. Only a handful of individuals given AZD1222 were seropositive at baseline. Clonal diversity may have been underestimated in mostly white British donors.

The CDR3 loop spans 13 amino acids. The ends were cut back, 8 bases at V and 8 bases at J, with 16 bases in the middle. Germline lookup yields CDR1 MNHEY and CDR2 SVGEGT. Turning to this clone: Antigen: not known.

Profiling relied on immunoSEQ multiplex PCR, and the TCRdb table lists in-frame clones only, not all of them. In the table there are roughly 200,000 clones, approximately 94% of which are singletons. This chain links TRBV6-2 or TRBV6-3 with TRBJ2-1; unclear D gene. The sample in question was peripheral blood, obtained 28 days after the second dose of the MenACWY control vaccine. This TCR came from an adult who received the MenACWY meningococcal vaccine as a control. CDR3: CASCPRMSYEQFF. CDR3 coding DNA: TGTGCCAGCTGCCCCCGGATGAGCTATGAGCAGTTCTTC.